This TCR beta chain appears in the sequencing data of a study of regulatory T cells in long-lasting Graves disease. Overall study results and limits: Those with persistent disease had in common more public clonotypes (2,741) than new patients (approximately 970).

This clonotype has ten or more counts. The antigen is unknown. V dropped 5 bases and J dropped 6; count of bases not matched to a gene: 12. CDR3 length: 15 residues. Germline CDR1 MNHEY, CDR2 SMNVEV (reference sequence). The authors built TCR beta libraries using iRepertoire HTBI primers and Arm-PCR of CDR3 regions. TCRdb reprocessed the multiplex PCR reads with MiXCR, giving one entry per CDR3 protein. The sample contains 450,000 to 600,000 distinct CDR3 sequences, approximately 12% of which appear only once. Indicated time point: newly diagnosed GD, antithyroid drugs for less than 3 months. There was RNA extracted from PBMCs, and the TCR library was made from it. This sample also belongs to another study, concerning T cells in Graves' hyperthyroidism and ophthalmopathy.

The receptor was derived from a man aged 25-45 years with Graves disease. The rearrangement joins TRBV27 to TRBJ2-7; 8 bases agree with TRBD1. The sequencing here drew on peripheral blood mononuclear cells (PBMCs), taken at new diagnosis, from a patient treated with antithyroid drugs. The DNA of the CDR3 is TGTGCCAGCAGTCTACAGACAGGGGCCTCTCTCGAGCAGTACTTC. This codes for CASSLQTGASLEQYF.